Listed here are 5 T cell receptor beta chains from one sample, sequenced in a study of Ad26.COV2.S vaccination and SARS-CoV-2 variants. TCRdb's copy holds only in-frame clones and misses some; the assay was immunoSEQ multiplex PCR. This table has fewer than 500,000 clones, around 90% appearing once. Treatment defined: about 20 received Ad26.COV2.S at low or high dose, single or two shots; several received placebo; per-sample allocation not given. Sample collection was performed on day 63 after the first vaccine or placebo injection. Sample: peripheral blood, taken in a trial of Ad26.COV2.S vaccine versus placebo. These TCRs come from a person aged 18-60 years who received the Ad26.COV2.S COVID-19 vaccine or a placebo.

V is TRBV6-2 or TRBV6-3 and J is TRBJ1-2; D gene uncertain. CDR1 is MNHEY, CDR2 SVGEGT, per germline. With 2 bases removed from V and 6 bases from J, the gap between germline ends came to 10 bases. The CDR3 spans 13 residues. This chain's CDR3 is CASSYGPTHGYTF. CDR3 DNA sequence: TGTGCCAGCAGTTACGGACCTACCCATGGCTACACCTTC.

The chain employs TRBV28 and TRBJ1-4; weak D call: TRBD1 (6 bases). Germline CDR1 reads MDHEN; CDR2 reads SYDVKM. Trimming stripped 6 bases from V and 4 bases from J, with 9 bases between. The CDR3 has 13 amino acids. The CDR3 DNA is TGTGCCAGCAGACGGACAGTTAATGAAAAACTGTTTTTT. This sequence encodes CASRRTVNEKLFF.

The chain joins TRBV2 to TRBJ2-7; a possible D gene is TRBD1 (5 bases). V lost 6 bases and J lost 9, with 21 bases in between. The germline gives CDR1 SNHLY, CDR2 FYNNEI. This CDR3 has 14 residues. The CDR3 sequence is CASSRVQGGEWQYF. CDR3 DNA sequence: TGTGCCAGCAGCCGAGTCCAGGGTGGGGAATGGCAGTACTTC.

The chain uses TRBV27 and TRBJ1-5; D is ambiguous. The CDR3 runs to 14 residues. V was trimmed by 5 bases and J by 3 bases, leaving 11 bases between them. Germline CDR1 is MNHEY and CDR2 is SMNVEV (reference sequence). The CDR3 DNA is TGTGCCAGCAGTCGACGGGCTTCCAATCAGCCCCAGCATTTT. Residues: CASSRRASNQPQHF.

V gene TRBV27 combines with J gene TRBJ1-2, with TRBD1 matching over 8 bases. Germline loops: CDR1 MNHEY, CDR2 SMNVEV (reference sequence). This CDR3 has 14 residues. V shed 5 bases and J 3 bases; nucleotides not matched to a gene: 5. CDR3 residues: CASSETGDYYGYTF. CDR3 nucleotide sequence: TGTGCCAGCAGTGAGACAGGGGATTACTATGGCTACACCTTC.